These T cell receptor beta chains were read from a single sample in a study of shared clonotypes between healthy human individuals. Clones were sequenced by immunoSEQ multiplex PCR, and TCRdb holds only the in-frame ones, with some missing. The repertoire includes about 1.1 million clones, around 78% of them detected once, and roughly 0.61% sits in the top ten. The specimen was memory CD4+ T cells from PBMCs. The source is a man aged 18 to 35 in good health. Some clones in this sample may be carry-over from other donors' samples. Each CDR3 is given with its conserved first and last residue. D genes are given only for firm matches. Not every row has a clone size; where given, it reads once, few, many or a size class.

CDR3 DNA | CDR3 protein | clone size | J gene | V gene | D gene
TGTGCCAGCAGCCTAAAATTGGGACTAGCGGGAGGTAGCAATGAGCAGTTCTTC | CASSLKLGLAGGSNEQFF | NA | TRBJ2-1 | TRBV11-2 | TRBD2
TGCGCCAGCAGCCAAGGAGGGCAGACCCAGCAGTACTTC | CASSQGGQTQQYF | NA | TRBJ2-7 | TRBV4-3 | NA
TGTGCCAGCAGTGGAGAAGAAGAGACCCAGTACTTC | CASSGEEETQYF | NA | TRBJ2-5 | TRBV6-4 | NA
TGTGCCAGCAGTTTAGGCCTAAGGGGGGCCTCTGGAAACACCATATATTTT | CASSLGLRGASGNTIYF | NA | TRBJ1-3 | TRBV28 | NA
TGTGCCACCAGCAGAGATCTTACCAGCACAGATACGCAGTATTTT | CATSRDLTSTDTQYF | few | TRBJ2-3 | TRBV15 | NA
TGTGCCAGCAGTCAACAACCGGGACAGGGAGAGGGAGGTCAGCCCCAGCATTTT | CASSQQPGQGEGGQPQHF | NA | TRBJ1-5 | TRBV28 | TRBD1
TGTGCCAGCAGCCCTAGACAGGGTTGGAACACCGGGGAGCTGTTTTTT | CASSPRQGWNTGELFF | NA | TRBJ2-2 | TRBV9 | TRBD1
TGTGCCAGCTCACTACCGGGCGCAGATACGCAGTATTTT | CASSLPGADTQYF | NA | TRBJ2-3 | TRBV18 | NA
TGTGCCAGCAGCTTAGGGGGCGGGACAGAAGTCCATGAGCAGTTCTTC | CASSLGGGTEVHEQFF | NA | TRBJ2-1 | TRBV7-8 | NA
TGTGCCAGCAGCCGGGACTATCAGAGCACAGATACGCAGTATTTT | CASSRDYQSTDTQYF | NA | TRBJ2-3 | TRBV5-4 | TRBD2
TGTGCCAGCAGCTTAGTGGGTAGCGGGAGCTTCAATACAGATACGCAGTATTTT | CASSLVGSGSFNTDTQYF | many | TRBJ2-3 | TRBV11-2 | TRBD2
TGTGCCAGCAGCTCTAGCGGGAGGGGCACAGATACGCAGTATTTT | CASSSSGRGTDTQYF | NA | TRBJ2-3 | TRBV14 | TRBD2
TGTGCCAGCAACCCAGGGGGAGGTACCTACAATGAGCAGTTCTTC | CASNPGGGTYNEQFF | NA | TRBJ2-1 | TRBV28 | NA
TGTGCCAGCAGTCCCGACAGGCTGCAAGGCTACACCTTC | CASSPDRLQGYTF | few | TRBJ1-2 | TRBV6-1 | NA
TGTGCCAGCAGCCCACTAGCGGGAGGTGGGAGAGATACGCAGTATTTT | CASSPLAGGGRDTQYF | once | TRBJ2-3 | TRBV7-6 | TRBD2
TGTGCCAGCAGCTTAGGGAGTCTCGGAAACACCATATATTTT | CASSLGSLGNTIYF | NA | TRBJ1-3 | TRBV7-6 | NA
TGCGCCAGCAGCTTGGCCCAGGCAGAGCAGTTCTTC | CASSLAQAEQFF | NA | TRBJ2-1 | TRBV5-1 | NA
TGTGCCATTAGCCAGGGGGAGGTTACTGAAGCTTTCTTT | CAISQGEVTEAFF | NA | TRBJ1-1 | TRBV10-3 | TRBD1
TGTGCCAGCAGCTTGGCCGGGGGCAATGAGCAGTTCTTC | CASSLAGGNEQFF | NA | TRBJ2-1 | TRBV5-4 | NA
TGCGCCAGCAGCTTGGTGGACAGGGCGAACACCGGGGAGCTGTTTTTT | CASSLVDRANTGELFF | NA | TRBJ2-2 | TRBV5-1 | TRBD1
TGTGCCAGCAGCTCCGGGACTAGCGGGAGCAGGACAGATACGCAGTATTTT | CASSSGTSGSRTDTQYF | NA | TRBJ2-3 | TRBV7-3 | TRBD2
TGTGCCAGTAGTACACAGGGAAGCAATCAGCCCCAGCATTTT | CASSTQGSNQPQHF | few | TRBJ1-5 | TRBV19 | NA
TGTGCCAGCAGCTCGGGGACAAGTCGTCTTTATGGCTACACCTTC | CASSSGTSRLYGYTF | NA | TRBJ1-2 | TRBV7-2 | NA
TGTGCCAGCAGTTTGTCAGGCGGGGAGACCCAGTACTTC | CASSLSGGETQYF | once | TRBJ2-5 | TRBV28 | NA
TGTGCCAGCAGCGGTGGGAGTAACACTGAAGCTTTCTTT | CASSGGSNTEAFF | NA | TRBJ1-1 | TRBV9 | NA
TGTGCCAGCAGTTTATGGGAGGGGGCCGGCAATCAGCCCCAGCATTTT | CASSLWEGAGNQPQHF | NA | TRBJ1-5 | TRBV28 | TRBD1